The sequence of this T cell receptor (beta chain) was determined in a study of identical twins. MiXCR, run by TCRdb on the 5' RACE reads, gives a single entry per CDR3 protein. This table holds roughly 690,000 distinct CDR3 sequences, 5.5% to 6.5% found once. The trim removed 5 bases at V and 3 bases at J, leaving 13 bases unmatched. CDR3 length: 17 residues. Germline CDR1 reads SGHAT; CDR2 reads FQNNGV. This TCR was sampled from a man between 18 and 29 years old in good health. The gene calls are TRBV11-2 and TRBJ2-4; 7 bases are shared with TRBD2. Sequenced sample: naive T cells sorted from blood. The CDR3 DNA reads TGTGCCAGCAGCCCAATGGGGGGGAGGTCGGTCAAAAACATTCAGTACTTC. Its protein is CASSPMGGRSVKNIQYF.